One sample yielded the 18 T cell receptor beta chains listed below, sequenced in a study of T cell changes during pregnancy in multiple sclerosis. TCRdb's table, derived via immunoSEQ multiplex PCR, lists solely in-frame clones and lacks some. Counted here are around 57,000 clones, approximately 90% occurring once; the ten biggest clones make up approximately 1.2%. Sequenced here: peripheral blood, sampled in the second trimester of pregnancy. These receptors originate from a female donor with multiple sclerosis, enrolled in a pregnancy study.

The chain has TRBV19 and TRBJ2-4; possibly TRBD2 for D (6 bases). Germline V lookup: CDR1 LNHDA, CDR2 SQIVND (reference sequence). The CDR3 totals 17 residues. The ends were cut back, 7 bases at V and 1 base at J, with 20 bases in the middle. The CDR3 spells CASTTSGVRGAKNIQYF. CDR3 sequence (DNA): TGTGCCAGTACCACCTCGGGGGTAAGGGGCGCCAAAAACATTCAGTACTTC.

The chain employs TRBV6-1 and TRBJ2-5, with D possibly being TRBD2 (6 bases). Germline assignment: CDR1 MNHNS and CDR2 SASEGT. The CDR3 has 15 amino acids. The V gene lost 8 bases and the J gene lost 3 bases, with 19 bases spanning the gap. The CDR3: CASGGPGAEKETQYF. DNA of the CDR3: TGTGCCAGCGGCGGTCCGGGAGCGGAAAAAGAGACCCAGTACTTC.

The rearrangement uses TRBV29-1 and TRBJ2-2, with 9 bases identical to TRBD1. Germline loops: CDR1 SQVTM, CDR2 ANQGSEA. CDR3 size: 15 residues. Unmatched junction bases numbered 10, after V lost 6 bases and J lost 5 bases. CDR3 loop: CSVFTGGLGTGELFF. CDR3 bases: TGCAGCGTCTTCACAGGGGGCTTAGGGACCGGGGAGCTGTTTTTT.

The rearrangement links TRBV2 to TRBJ2-3; 12 nucleotides align to TRBD2. The CDR3 is 15 residues long. Germline values: CDR1 SNHLY, CDR2 FYNNEI. V lost 4 bases to trimming and J lost 6 bases; unmatched junction nucleotides: 5. CDR3 DNA: TGTGCCAGCAGTGGACTAGCGGGGGTGACCGATACGCAGTATTTT. It codes for CASSGLAGVTDTQYF.

The CDR3 sequence: CASSPTGGPGGYTF. For the CDR3, the DNA is TGTGCCAGCAGCCCAACAGGGGGCCCTGGAGGCTACACCTTC. The chain recombines TRBV9 with TRBJ1-2; 9 bases align to TRBD1. J lost 8 bases, V lost 4 bases, and 9 bases had no gene match. CDR1 SGDLS and CDR2 YYNGEE come from the germline V gene. The CDR3 totals 14 residues.

The gene calls are TRBV4-1 and TRBJ2-5; TRBD2 is a possible D gene (6 bases). This CDR3 is built from 14 residues. Trimming removed 4 bases at V and 2 bases at J, with 11 bases between. Germline CDR1 and CDR2: MGHRA and YSYEKL. The CDR3 DNA sequence: TGCGCCAGCAGCCCCGCGGGGCGACAAGAGACCCAGTACTTC. It encodes CASSPAGRQETQYF.

V gene TRBV19 combines with J gene TRBJ1-2, with TRBD1 identical over 10 bases. Per germline, CDR1 LNHDA and CDR2 SQIVND (reference sequence). The CDR3 runs to 15 residues. V was pared by 6 bases and J by 6 bases, with 10 bases of the junction left unmatched. CDR3 nucleotides: TGTGCCAGTAGGGTCCCGGACAGGGGGAGGGATGGCTACACCTTC. Encoded protein: CASRVPDRGRDGYTF.

About this clone: Other DNA sequences in the sample encode the same CDR3. The chain recombines TRBV5-6 with TRBJ1-3; D unresolved. This CDR3 is built from 14 residues. Germline CDR1 and CDR2: SGHDT and YYEEEE. V was pared by 2 bases and J by 0 bases, with 6 bases between. CDR3: CASSFGISGNTIYF. In nucleotides, the CDR3 is TGTGCCAGCAGCTTCGGGATCTCTGGAAACACCATATATTTT. Combining the CDR3 with reference TRBV5-6 and TRBJ1-3 gives the whole variable domain DAGVTQSPTHLIKTRGQQVTLRCSPKSGHDTVSWYQQALGQGPQFIFQYYEEEERQRGNFPDRFSGHQFPNYSSELNVNALLLGDSALYLCASSFGISGNTIYFGEGSWLTVV.

J is TRBJ2-3 and V is TRBV7-3, with 7 bases that match TRBD1. V was pared by 5 bases and J by 0 bases, with 11 bases of the junction left unmatched. This CDR3 is built from 17 residues. Germline-derived CDR1 and CDR2 are SGHTA and FQGTGA. The CDR3 nucleotides read TGTGCCAGCAGCCTGTATAACAGGGGAACTAGCACAGATACGCAGTATTTT. It encodes CASSLYNRGTSTDTQYF.

The rearrangement uses TRBV19 and TRBJ1-4; unclear D gene. This CDR3 contains 14 residues. The V end was cut by 8 bases, the J end by 6 bases, with 16 bases between. The germline V gene encodes CDR1 LNHDA and CDR2 SQIVND (reference sequence). The CDR3 bases are TGTGCCAGTGGTTCGGCAGGCGAACATGAAAAACTGTTTTTT. Translation gives CASGSAGEHEKLFF.

The chain recombines TRBV2 with TRBJ2-4; 10 nucleotides align to TRBD2. Trimming at V came to 3 bases and at J to 0 bases, leaving 14 bases not matched to a gene. Per germline, CDR1 SNHLY and CDR2 FYNNEI. This CDR3 comprises 20 residues. As DNA, the CDR3 is TGTGCCAGCAGTGACCTTGATACTAGCGGGGCCGCTCTAGCCAAAAACATTCAGTACTTC. The encoded protein is CASSDLDTSGAALAKNIQYF.

The chain carries TRBV7-9 and TRBJ1-2, with TRBD1 identical over 8 bases. Looked up from germline, CDR1 is SEHNR and CDR2 is FQNEAQ (reference sequence). This CDR3 region has 16 residues. J gave up 4 bases and V 1 base, and 8 bases lay outside the gene matches. The CDR3 loop is CASSLGRGPAFYGYTF. DNA for the CDR3: TGTGCCAGCAGCTTAGGCAGGGGGCCTGCTTTCTATGGCTACACCTTC.

V usage is TRBV7-8 and J usage is TRBJ2-7; TRBD2 matches 13 bases. The CDR3 covers 15 residues. V lost 5 bases to trimming and J lost 2 bases; unmatched junction nucleotides: 3. From germline, CDR1 is SGHVS and CDR2 FQNEAQ. The CDR3, as DNA: TGTGCCAGCAGCCCGGGACTAGCGGGGACCTACGAGCAGTACTTC. It is translated as CASSPGLAGTYEQYF.

V gene TRBV6-5 combines with J gene TRBJ1-2; 7 bases match TRBD1. Germline V lookup: CDR1 MNHEY, CDR2 SVGAGI. The CDR3 runs to 13 residues. The V and J ends lost 5 bases and 4 bases, in that order; junction bases with no gene match: 4. This CDR3 reads CASSSRGVYGYTF. Here the CDR3 DNA reads TGTGCCAGCAGTAGCAGGGGGGTCTATGGCTACACCTTC.

The rearrangement uses TRBV13 and TRBJ2-1, with D hard to call. The V gene's germline CDR1 is PRHDT and CDR2 FYEKMQ (reference sequence). This CDR3 has 14 amino acids. Trimming took off 1 base at V and 7 bases at J, with 11 bases between the two ends. The CDR3 reads CASSLAPRLNEQFF. CDR3 coding DNA: TGTGCCAGCAGCTTAGCCCCCCGGTTAAATGAGCAGTTCTTC.

The chain uses TRBV19 and TRBJ2-1; unclear D gene. CDR1 is LNHDA, CDR2 SQIVND, per germline (reference sequence). This CDR3 comprises 15 residues. The ends were cut back, 5 bases at V and 0 bases at J, with 11 bases in the middle. This chain's CDR3 is CASSFRVASYNEQFF. CDR3 sequence (DNA): TGTGCCAGTAGTTTTCGGGTAGCCTCCTACAATGAGCAGTTCTTC.

About this clone: The sample has other DNA sequences that encode this CDR3 too. This chain links TRBV5-1 with TRBJ2-3; the D gene is possibly TRBD2 (6 bases). V was shortened by 0 bases and J by 4 bases, with 9 bases between the two germline ends. The CDR3 spans 14 residues. Germline-derived CDR1 and CDR2 are SGHRS and YFSETQ. CDR3 nucleotide sequence: TGCGCCAGCAGCTTGGCCGGAGGGCCAGATACGCAGTATTTT. Residues: CASSLAGGPDTQYF.

The J gene is TRBJ1-2, the V gene TRBV7-8, with a weak D call TRBD1 (5 bases). Germline V gives CDR1 SGHVS, CDR2 FQNEAQ. CDR3 length: 14 residues. V was trimmed by 4 bases and J by 2 bases, leaving 11 bases between them. The CDR3: CASSSARGNYGYTF. CDR3 nucleotide sequence: TGTGCCAGCAGCTCCGCCCGGGGGAACTATGGCTACACCTTC.